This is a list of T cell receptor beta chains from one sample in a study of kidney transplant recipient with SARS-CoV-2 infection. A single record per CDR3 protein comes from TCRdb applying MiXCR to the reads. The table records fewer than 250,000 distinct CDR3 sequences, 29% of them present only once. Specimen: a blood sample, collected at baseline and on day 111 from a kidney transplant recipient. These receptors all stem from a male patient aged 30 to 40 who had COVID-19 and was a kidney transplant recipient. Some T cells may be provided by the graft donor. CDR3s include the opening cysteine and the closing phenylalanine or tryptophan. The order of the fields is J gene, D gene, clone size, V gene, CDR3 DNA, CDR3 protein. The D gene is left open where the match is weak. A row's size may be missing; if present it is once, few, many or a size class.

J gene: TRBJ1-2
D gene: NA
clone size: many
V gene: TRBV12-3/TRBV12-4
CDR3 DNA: TGTGCCAGCAGTCAACGTCGCACAGCAGGAAAGACCTATGGCTACACCTTC
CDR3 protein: CASSQRRTAGKTYGYTF

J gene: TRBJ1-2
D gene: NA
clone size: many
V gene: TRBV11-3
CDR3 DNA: TGTGCCAGCAGCTGTCGTGGCGATCTCGGAAAGACCTATGGCTACACCTTC
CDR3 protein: CASSCRGDLGKTYGYTF

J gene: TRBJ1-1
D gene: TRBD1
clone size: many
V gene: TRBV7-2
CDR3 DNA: TGTGCCAGCAGCTTACAAACAGGACAGGTGAACACTGAAGCTTTCTTT
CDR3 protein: CASSLQTGQVNTEAFF

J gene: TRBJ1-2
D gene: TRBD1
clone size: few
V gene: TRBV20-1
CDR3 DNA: TGCAGTGCTAGAGTAGCGACAGGGCAATGGGGGGGCTACACCTTC
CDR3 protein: CSARVATGQWGGYTF

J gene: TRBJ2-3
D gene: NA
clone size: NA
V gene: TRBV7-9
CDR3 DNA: TGTGCCAGCAGCTCGGGACTGCCGAGCTTTGGAGATACGCAGTATTTT
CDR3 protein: CASSSGLPSFGDTQYF

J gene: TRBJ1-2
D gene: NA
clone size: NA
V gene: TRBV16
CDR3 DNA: TGTGCCAGCAGCCCGTGGCAGGTCGTTAGAAAGACCTATGGCTACACCTTC
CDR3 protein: CASSPWQVVRKTYGYTF

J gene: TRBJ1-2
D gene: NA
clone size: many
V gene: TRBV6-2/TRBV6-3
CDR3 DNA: TGTGCCAGCAGTTATGTAGTCTGCATCGGAAAGACCTATGGCTACACCTTC
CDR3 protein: CASSYVVCIGKTYGYTF

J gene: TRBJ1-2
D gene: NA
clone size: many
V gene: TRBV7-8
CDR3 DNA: TGTGCCAGCAGCTTAGTAGGTGGGGGGGGCGACTATGGCTACACCTTC
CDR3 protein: CASSLVGGGGDYGYTF

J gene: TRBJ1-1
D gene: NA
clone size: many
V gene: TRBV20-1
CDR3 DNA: TGCAGTGCTAGAGATGATGGCAGGGGGAACACTGAAGCTTTCTTT
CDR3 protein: CSARDDGRGNTEAFF

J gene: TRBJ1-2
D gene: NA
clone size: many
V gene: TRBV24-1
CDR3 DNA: TGTGCCACCAGTTCAAACTGTAGTACCAGAAAGACCTATGGCTACACCTTC
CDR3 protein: CATSSNCSTRKTYGYTF

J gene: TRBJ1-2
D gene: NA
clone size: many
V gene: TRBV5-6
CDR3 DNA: TGTGCCAGCAGCTTAGACCTTCAGGGTACTGACTATGGCTACACCTTC
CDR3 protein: CASSLDLQGTDYGYTF

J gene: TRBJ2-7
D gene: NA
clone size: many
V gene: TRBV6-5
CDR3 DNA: TGTGCCAGCAGCGGGGAACAGTGGACCGAGCAGTACTTC
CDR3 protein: CASSGEQWTEQYF

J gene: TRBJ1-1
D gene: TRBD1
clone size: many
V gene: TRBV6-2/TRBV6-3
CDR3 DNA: TGTGCCAGCAGTAATAACAGGGGGACTGAAGCTTTCTTT
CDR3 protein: CASSNNRGTEAFF

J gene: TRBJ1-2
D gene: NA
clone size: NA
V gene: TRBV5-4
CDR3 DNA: TGTGCCAGCAATAAGATCGTACCAGGAAAGACCTATGGCTACACCTTC
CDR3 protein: CASNKIVPGKTYGYTF

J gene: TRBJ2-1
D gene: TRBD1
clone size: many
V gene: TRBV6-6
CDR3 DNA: TGTGCCAGCAGAACCGGGACAGATGAGCAGTTCTTC
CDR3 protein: CASRTGTDEQFF

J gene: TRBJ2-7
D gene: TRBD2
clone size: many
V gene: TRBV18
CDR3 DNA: TGTGCCAGCTCAACCGGGACTAGGGGGTCGTGGCAGTACTTC
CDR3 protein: CASSTGTRGSWQYF

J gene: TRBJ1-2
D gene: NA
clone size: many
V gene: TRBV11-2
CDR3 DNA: TGTGCCAGCAGCATGCGAACAACAAGCAGAAAGACCTATGGCTACACCTTC
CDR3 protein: CASSMRTTSRKTYGYTF

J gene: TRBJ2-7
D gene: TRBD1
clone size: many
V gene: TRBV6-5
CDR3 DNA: TGTGCCAGCAGTGAGGGGACAGGTGGTTCCCCCTACGAGCAGTACTTC
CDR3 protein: CASSEGTGGSPYEQYF

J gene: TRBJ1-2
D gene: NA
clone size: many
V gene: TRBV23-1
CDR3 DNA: TGCGCCAGCAGTGATTATTCGCTACGCAGAAAGACCTATGGCTACACCTTC
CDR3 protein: CASSDYSLRRKTYGYTF

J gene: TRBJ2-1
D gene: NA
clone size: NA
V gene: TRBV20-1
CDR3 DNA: TGCGGTGCTAGAGATCGATCAGCCTACAATGAGCAGTTCTTC
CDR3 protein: CGARDRSAYNEQFF

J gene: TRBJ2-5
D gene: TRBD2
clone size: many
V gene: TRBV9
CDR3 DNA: TGTGCCAGCAGCGTAGAGCGGGAGGGGGCCCAGTACTTC
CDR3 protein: CASSVEREGAQYF

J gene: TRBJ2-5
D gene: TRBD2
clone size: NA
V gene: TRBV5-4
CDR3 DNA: TGTGCCAGCAGCGGAGCGGGAGTTCAAGAGACCCAGTACTTC
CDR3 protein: CASSGAGVQETQYF

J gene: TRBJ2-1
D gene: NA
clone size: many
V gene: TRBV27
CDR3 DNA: TGTGCCAGCAGTCTGGATCGGTCCTACAATGAGCAGTTCTTC
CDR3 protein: CASSLDRSYNEQFF

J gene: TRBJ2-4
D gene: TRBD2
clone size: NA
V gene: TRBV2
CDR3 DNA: TGTGCCAGCAGGCAAGCGGGAGGGCCTGTAAACATTCAGTACTTC
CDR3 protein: CASRQAGGPVNIQYF

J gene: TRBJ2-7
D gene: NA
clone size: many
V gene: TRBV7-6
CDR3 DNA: TGTGCCAGCAGCTTAAGCGAGAGCTCCTACGAGCAGTACTTC
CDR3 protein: CASSLSESSYEQYF

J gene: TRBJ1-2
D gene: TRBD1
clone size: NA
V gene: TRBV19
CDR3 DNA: TGTGCCAGTAGTCTCGGACAGGGGGCCGGACGAGGCTACACCTTC
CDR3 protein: CASSLGQGAGRGYTF

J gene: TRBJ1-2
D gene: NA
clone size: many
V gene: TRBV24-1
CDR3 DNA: TGTGCCACCAGTCGCTCCAGTAGTACCAGAAAGACCTATGGCTACACCTTC
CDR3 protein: CATSRSSSTRKTYGYTF

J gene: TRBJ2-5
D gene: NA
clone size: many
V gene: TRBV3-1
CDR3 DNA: TGTGCCAGCAGCGGTATGTTTCCCATTTCTTTCTCTGAGACCCAGTACTTC
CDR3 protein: CASSGMFPISFSETQYF

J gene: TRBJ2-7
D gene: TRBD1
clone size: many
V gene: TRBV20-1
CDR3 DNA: TGCAGTGCTAGGACAGGGGGCAGGGACGAGCAGTACTTC
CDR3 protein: CSARTGGRDEQYF

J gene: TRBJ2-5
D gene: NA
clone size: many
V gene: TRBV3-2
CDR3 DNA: TGTGCCAGCAGCCCTGGGTACCAAGAGACCCAGTACTTC
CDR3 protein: CASSPGYQETQYF

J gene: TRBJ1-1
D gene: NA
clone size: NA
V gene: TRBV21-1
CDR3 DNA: TGTGCCAACAGCAGGCAGGGGAGCGGTGAAGCTTTCTTT
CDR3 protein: CANSRQGSGEAFF

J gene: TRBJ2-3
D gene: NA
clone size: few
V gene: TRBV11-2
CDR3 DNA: TGTGCCAGCAGCTTAAGTGGGGGGACTTTTGATACGCAGTATTTT
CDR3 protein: CASSLSGGTFDTQYF

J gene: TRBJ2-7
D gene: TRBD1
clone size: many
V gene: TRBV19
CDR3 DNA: TGTGCCAGTAGGGGCGACAGGGGCGCTTACGAGCAGTACTTC
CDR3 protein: CASRGDRGAYEQYF

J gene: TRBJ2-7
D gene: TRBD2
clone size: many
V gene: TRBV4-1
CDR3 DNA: TGCGCCAGCAGCAAAGGGGCTAGCGGGAGGTACGAGCAGTACTTC
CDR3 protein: CASSKGASGRYEQYF

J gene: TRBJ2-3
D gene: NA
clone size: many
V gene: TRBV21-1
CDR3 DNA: TGTGCCAGCAGGAAAGATGTAGCTACAGTCATGCAAGATACGCAGTATTTT
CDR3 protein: CASRKDVATVMQDTQYF

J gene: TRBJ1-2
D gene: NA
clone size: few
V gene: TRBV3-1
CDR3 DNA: TGTGCCAGCAGCCTATTCCGCACCCTTCGAAAGACCCATGGCTACACCTTC
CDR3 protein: CASSLFRTLRKTHGYTF

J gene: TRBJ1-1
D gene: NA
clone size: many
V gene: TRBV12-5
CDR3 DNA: TGTGCTAGTGGTTTAAGGCTCTGGACTCATCCTAACGGGGGCACTGAAGCTTTCTTT
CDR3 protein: CASGLRLWTHPNGGTEAFF

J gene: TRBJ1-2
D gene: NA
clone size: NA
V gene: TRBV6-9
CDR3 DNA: TGTGCCAGCAGTGCGACGCGGCCTTACGGAAAGACCTGTGGCTACACCTTC
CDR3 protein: CASSATRPYGKTCGYTF

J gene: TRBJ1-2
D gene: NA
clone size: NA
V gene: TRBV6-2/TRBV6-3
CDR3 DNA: TGTGCCAGCAGTGTGTGTTGCTGCATCGGAAAGACCTATGGCTACACCTTC
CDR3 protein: CASSVCCCIGKTYGYTF

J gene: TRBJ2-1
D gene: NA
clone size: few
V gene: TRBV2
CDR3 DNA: TGTGCCAGCATACCATCCGGGACACCTTACAATGAGCAGTTCTTC
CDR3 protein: CASIPSGTPYNEQFF

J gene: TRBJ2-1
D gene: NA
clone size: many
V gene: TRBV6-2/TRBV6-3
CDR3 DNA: TGTGCCAGCAGTTACTCGGGGGCGGGTGCAGGACAACTTTCCTACAATGAGCAGTTCTTC
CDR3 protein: CASSYSGAGAGQLSYNEQFF

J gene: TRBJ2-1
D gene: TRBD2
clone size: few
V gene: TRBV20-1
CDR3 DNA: TGCAGTGCTAGAGATGGAGCTAGCGGGAAGAATGAGCAGTTCTTC
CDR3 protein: CSARDGASGKNEQFF

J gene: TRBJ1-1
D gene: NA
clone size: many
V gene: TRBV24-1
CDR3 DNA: TGTGCCACCAGTGATGTTCGGGGAACGGGAGCTTTCTTT
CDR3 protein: CATSDVRGTGAFF

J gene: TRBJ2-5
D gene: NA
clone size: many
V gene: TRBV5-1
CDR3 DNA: TGCGCCAGCAGCCCTGGGGACACCTCTTCTGAGGTCCAGTACTTC
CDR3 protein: CASSPGDTSSEVQYF

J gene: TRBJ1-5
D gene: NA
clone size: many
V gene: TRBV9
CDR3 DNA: TGTGCCAGCAGCGTAGGGCCTGGGACGGATAGCAATCAGCCCCAGCATTTT
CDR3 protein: CASSVGPGTDSNQPQHF

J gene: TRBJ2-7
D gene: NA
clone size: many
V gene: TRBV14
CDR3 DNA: TGTGCCAGCAGCCAGGCTACTGATAACGAGCAGTACTTC
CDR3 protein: CASSQATDNEQYF

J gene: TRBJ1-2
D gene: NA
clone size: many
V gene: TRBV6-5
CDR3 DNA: TGTGCCAGCAGTTACCGACCCCGGATCAATGGCTACACCTTC
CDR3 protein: CASSYRPRINGYTF

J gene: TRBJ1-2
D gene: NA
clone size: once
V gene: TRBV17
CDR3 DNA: TGCAGTAGCAAGGTCGCTATTCTGGGAAAGACCTATGGCTACACCTTC
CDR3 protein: CSSKVAILGKTYGYTF

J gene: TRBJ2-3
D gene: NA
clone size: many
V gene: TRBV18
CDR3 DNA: TGTGCCAGCTCACCTGGAACAGATACGCAGTATTTT
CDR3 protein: CASSPGTDTQYF

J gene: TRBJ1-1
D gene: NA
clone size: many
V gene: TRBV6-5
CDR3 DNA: TGTGCCAGCGAGGGGCCTGTTGAAGCTTTCTTT
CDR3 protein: CASEGPVEAFF

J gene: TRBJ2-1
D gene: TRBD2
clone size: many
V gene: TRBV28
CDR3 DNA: TGTGCCAGCAGTTTATCGGGGCGGGAGAATGAGCAGTTCTTC
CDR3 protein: CASSLSGRENEQFF

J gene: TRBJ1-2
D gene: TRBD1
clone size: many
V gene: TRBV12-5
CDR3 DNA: TGTGCTAGTGCCACGGACAGGGTGAATGGCTACACCTTC
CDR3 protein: CASATDRVNGYTF

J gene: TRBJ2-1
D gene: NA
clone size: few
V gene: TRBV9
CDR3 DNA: TGTGCCAGCAGCGTAGAGGGACAATCCAATGAGCAGTTCTTC
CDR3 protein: CASSVEGQSNEQFF

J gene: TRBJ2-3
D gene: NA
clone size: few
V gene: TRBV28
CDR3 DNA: TGTGCCAGCAGTTCCGGGACTCGCGCCGATACGCAGTATTTT
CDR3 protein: CASSSGTRADTQYF

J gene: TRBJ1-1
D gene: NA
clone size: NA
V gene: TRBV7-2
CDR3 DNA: TGTGCCACCTCGGGGGGGGGGGTTAAGACTGAAGCTTTCTTT
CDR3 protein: CATSGGGVKTEAFF